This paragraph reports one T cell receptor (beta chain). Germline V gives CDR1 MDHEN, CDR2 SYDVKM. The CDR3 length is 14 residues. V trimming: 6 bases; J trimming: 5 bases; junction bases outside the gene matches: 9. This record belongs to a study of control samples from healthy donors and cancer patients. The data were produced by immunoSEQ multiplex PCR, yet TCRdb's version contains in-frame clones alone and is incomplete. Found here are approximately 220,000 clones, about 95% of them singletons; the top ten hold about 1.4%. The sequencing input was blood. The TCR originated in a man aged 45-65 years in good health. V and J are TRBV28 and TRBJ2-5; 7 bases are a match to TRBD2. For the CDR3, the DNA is TGTGCCAGCAGAGCACTAGCGTCTTGGGAGACCCAGTACTTC. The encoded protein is CASRALASWETQYF.